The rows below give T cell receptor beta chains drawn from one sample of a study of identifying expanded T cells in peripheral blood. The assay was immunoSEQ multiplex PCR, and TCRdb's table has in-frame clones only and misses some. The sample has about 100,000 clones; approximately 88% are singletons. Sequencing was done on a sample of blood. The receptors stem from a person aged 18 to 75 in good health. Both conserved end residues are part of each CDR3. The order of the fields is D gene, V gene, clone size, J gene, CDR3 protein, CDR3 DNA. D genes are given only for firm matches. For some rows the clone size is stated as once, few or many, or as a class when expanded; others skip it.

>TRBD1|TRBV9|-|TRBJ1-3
CASSVLTGGSGNTIYF
TGTGCCAGCAGCGTATTAACAGGGGGCTCTGGAAACACCATATATTTT
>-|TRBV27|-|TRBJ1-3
CASRSSGNTIYF
TGTGCCAGCAGGAGTTCTGGAAACACCATATATTTT
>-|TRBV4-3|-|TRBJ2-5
CASSPRGFETQYF
TGCGCCAGCAGCCCCCGAGGGTTTGAGACCCAGTACTTC
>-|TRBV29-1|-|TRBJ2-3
CSVETNTDTQYF
TGCAGCGTTGAAACGAACACAGATACGCAGTATTTT
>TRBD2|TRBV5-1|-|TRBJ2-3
CASSLAAGGTDTQYF
TGCGCCAGCAGCTTGGCCGCGGGGGGCACAGATACGCAGTATTTT
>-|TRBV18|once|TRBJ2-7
CASSGRGQTTYEQYF
TGTGCCAGCTCAGGGCGGGGACAGACAACCTACGAGCAGTACTTC
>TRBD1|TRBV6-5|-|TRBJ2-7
CASRGTGGPYEQYF
TGTGCCAGCAGGGGGACAGGGGGCCCCTACGAGCAGTACTTC
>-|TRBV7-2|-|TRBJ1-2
CASSLTGTSPLGYTF
TGTGCCAGCAGCTTGACTGGGACCTCCCCGCTTGGCTACACCTTC
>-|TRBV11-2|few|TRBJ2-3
CASSSPRFSTDTQYF
TGTGCCAGCAGCTCTCCGAGGTTTAGCACAGATACGCAGTATTTT
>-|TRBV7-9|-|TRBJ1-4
CASSIEAGGKLFF
TGTGCCAGCAGCATTGAGGCCGGAGGGAAACTGTTTTTT
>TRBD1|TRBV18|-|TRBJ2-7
CASSGQELYEQYF
TGTGCCAGCTCCGGACAGGAGCTATACGAGCAGTACTTC
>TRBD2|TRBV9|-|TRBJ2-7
CASSVAASGSGPYEQYF
TGTGCCAGCAGCGTAGCTGCTAGCGGGAGCGGGCCTTACGAGCAGTACTTC
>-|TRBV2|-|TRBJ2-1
CASSELNEQFF
TGTGCCAGCAGTGAGTTGAATGAGCAGTTCTTC
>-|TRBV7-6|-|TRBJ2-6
CASSPFNSGANVLTF
TGTGCCAGCAGCCCATTCAATAGTGGGGCCAACGTCCTGACTTTC
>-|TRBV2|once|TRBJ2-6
CASSDGGSGANVLTF
TGTGCCAGCAGTGATGGAGGTTCTGGGGCCAACGTCCTGACTTTC
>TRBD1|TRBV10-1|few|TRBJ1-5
CAGLDRGENQPQHF
TGCGCCGGACTAGACAGGGGTGAGAATCAGCCCCAGCATTTT
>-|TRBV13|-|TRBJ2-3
CASSLGQGVPLADTDTQYF
TGTGCCAGCAGCTTAGGACAGGGAGTGCCTCTAGCGGACACAGATACGCAGTATTTT
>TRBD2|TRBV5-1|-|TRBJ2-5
CASSLGVTSGEETQYF
TGCGCCAGCAGCTTGGGGGTTACTAGCGGAGAAGAGACCCAGTACTTC
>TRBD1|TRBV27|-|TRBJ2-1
CASSSVGTGEEGEQFF
TGTGCCAGCAGTTCGGTCGGGACAGGGGAGGAGGGCGAGCAGTTCTTC
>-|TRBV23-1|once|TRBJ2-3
CASSQEGVVDTQYF
TGCGCCAGCAGTCAAGAGGGAGTTGTGGATACGCAGTATTTT
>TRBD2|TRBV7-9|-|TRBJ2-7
CASSLIGGSIYEQYF
TGTGCCAGCAGCCTAATAGGCGGGAGTATTTACGAGCAGTACTTC
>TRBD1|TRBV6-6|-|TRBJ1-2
CASSRDRGDYGYTF
TGTGCCAGCAGTCGGGACAGGGGCGACTATGGCTACACCTTC
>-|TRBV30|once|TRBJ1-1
CAWSVSQLNTEAFF
TGTGCCTGGAGTGTAAGTCAGCTGAACACTGAAGCTTTCTTT
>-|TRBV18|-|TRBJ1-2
CASSPLDGSMGYTF
TGTGCCAGCTCACCCCTGGACGGGAGTATGGGCTACACCTTC
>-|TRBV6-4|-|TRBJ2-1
CASTGPSSYNEQFF
TGTGCCAGCACTGGCCCTTCATCCTACAATGAGCAGTTCTTC
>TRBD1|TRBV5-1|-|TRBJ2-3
CASSQDRVGDTQYF
TGCGCCAGCAGCCAAGACAGGGTGGGGGATACGCAGTATTTT
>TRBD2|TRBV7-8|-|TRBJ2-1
CASSITSGGSNEQFF
TGTGCCAGCAGCATAACTAGCGGAGGATCCAATGAGCAGTTCTTC
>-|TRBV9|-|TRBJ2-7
CASSLGPNSYEQYF
TGTGCCAGCAGCCTAGGACCGAACTCCTACGAGCAGTACTTC
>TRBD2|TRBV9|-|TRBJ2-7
CASSGGLAESYEQYF
TGTGCCAGCAGCGGGGGACTAGCGGAATCCTACGAGCAGTACTTC
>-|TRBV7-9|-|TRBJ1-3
CASSLLGGYGNTIYF
TGTGCCAGCAGCTTATTAGGGGGGTATGGAAACACCATATATTTT
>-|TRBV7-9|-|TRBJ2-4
CASSEGPVAKNIQYF
TGTGCCAGCAGCGAGGGACCAGTAGCCAAAAACATTCAGTACTTC
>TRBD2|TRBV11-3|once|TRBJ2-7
CASSLSGRPDYEQYF
TGTGCCAGCAGCCTTAGCGGGAGACCCGACTACGAGCAGTACTTC
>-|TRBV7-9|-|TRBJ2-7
CASSPLGYEQYF
TGTGCCAGCAGCCCCCTGGGCTACGAGCAGTACTTC